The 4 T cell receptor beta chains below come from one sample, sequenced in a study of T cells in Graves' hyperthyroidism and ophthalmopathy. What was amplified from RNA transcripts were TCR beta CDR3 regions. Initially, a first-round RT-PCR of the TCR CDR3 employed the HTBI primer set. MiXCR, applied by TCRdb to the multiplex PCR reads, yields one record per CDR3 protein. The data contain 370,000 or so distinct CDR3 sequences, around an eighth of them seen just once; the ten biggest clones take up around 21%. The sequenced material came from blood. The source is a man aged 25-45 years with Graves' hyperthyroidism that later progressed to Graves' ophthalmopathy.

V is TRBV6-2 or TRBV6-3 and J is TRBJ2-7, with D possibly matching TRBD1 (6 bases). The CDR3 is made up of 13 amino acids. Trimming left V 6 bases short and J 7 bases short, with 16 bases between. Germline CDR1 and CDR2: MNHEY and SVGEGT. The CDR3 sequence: CASSESTRGEQYF. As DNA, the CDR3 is TGTGCCAGCAGCGAGAGTACCAGGGGAGAGCAGTACTTC.

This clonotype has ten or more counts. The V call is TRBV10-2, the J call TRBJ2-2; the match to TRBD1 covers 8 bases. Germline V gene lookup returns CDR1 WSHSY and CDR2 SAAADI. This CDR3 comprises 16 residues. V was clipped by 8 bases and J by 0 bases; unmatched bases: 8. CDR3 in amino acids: CASQPGTGTNTGELFF. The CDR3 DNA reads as TGCGCCAGCCAACCCGGGACAGGAACGAACACCGGGGAGCTGTTTTTT.

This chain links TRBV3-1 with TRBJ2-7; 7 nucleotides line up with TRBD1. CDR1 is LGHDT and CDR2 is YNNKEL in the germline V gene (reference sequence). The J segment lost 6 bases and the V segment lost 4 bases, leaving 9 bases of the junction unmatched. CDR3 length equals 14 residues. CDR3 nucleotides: TGTGCCAGCAGCCCCAAGGGTAGGGGGCGCGAGCAGTACTTC. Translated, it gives CASSPKGRGREQYF.

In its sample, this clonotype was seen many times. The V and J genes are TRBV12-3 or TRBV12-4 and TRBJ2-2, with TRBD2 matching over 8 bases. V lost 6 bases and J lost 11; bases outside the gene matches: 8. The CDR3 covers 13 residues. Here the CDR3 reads CASSPLGGGELFF. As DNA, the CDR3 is TGTGCCAGCAGCCCTCTCGGGGGGGGTGAGCTGTTTTTT.